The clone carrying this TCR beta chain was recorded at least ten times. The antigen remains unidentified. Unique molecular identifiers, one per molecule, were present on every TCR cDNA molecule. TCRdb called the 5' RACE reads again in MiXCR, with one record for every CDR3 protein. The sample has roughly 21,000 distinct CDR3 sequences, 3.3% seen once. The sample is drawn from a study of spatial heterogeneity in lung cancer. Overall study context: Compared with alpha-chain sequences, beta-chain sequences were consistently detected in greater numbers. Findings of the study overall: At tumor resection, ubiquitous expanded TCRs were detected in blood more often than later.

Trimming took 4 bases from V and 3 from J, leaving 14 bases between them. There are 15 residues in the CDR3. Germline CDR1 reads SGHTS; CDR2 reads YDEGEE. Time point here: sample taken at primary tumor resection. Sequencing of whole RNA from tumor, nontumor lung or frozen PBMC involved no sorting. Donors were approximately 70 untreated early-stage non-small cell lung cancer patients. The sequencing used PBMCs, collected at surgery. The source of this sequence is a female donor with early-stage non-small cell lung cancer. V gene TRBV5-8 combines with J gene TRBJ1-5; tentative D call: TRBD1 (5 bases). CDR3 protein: CASSPGLLNNQPQHF. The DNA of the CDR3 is TGTGCCAGCAGCCCGGGACTCCTTAACAATCAGCCCCAGCATTTT.